This T cell receptor (delta chain) is from a study of gamma-delta T cells after stem cell transplantation. V was pared by 1 base and J by 1 base, with 15 bases between. From germline, CDR1 is GEAIGNYY and CDR2 EKD. The CDR3 loop spans 16 amino acids. TCRdb applied CATT to the RT-PCR reads for clone calling. The repertoire consists of 6,500 or so delta-chain clones, with roughly 25% occurring once and the leading ten covering 15% to 20%. The gene calls are TRDV2 and TRDJ1; D remains unclear. Specimen: gamma-delta T cells. This receptor was identified in a human donor. It is not recorded whose cells these are; they may come from a transplant donor. CDR3 DNA: TGTGCCTGTGACACTTTGACCGGGACATTCACCGATAAACTCATCTTT. It codes for CACDTLTGTFTDKLIF.